The subject of this entry is one TCR beta chain. What it recognizes is unknown. The source of the sample is a study of OX40 agonist ivuxolimab in advanced cancers. Study-wide background: Hepatocellular carcinoma, melanoma, renal cell or head and neck cancer occurred in dose-escalation patients. Having had anti-PD-1, anti-PD-L1 or anti-CTLA-4 therapy before was allowed, and roughly 40% had some.

Study observations and caveats: Some nonresponders additionally presented with little normalized T-cell clonal expansion.

Assay used: immunoSEQ multiplex PCR; TCRdb lists only in-frame clones, some missing. Of about 69,000 clones detected, around 87% appear once; the ten largest clones hold 2.5% to 3%. The TCR comes from an adult with an advanced solid tumor such as melanoma, head and neck, liver or kidney cancer. Material: CD4+ or CD8+ T cells sorted from blood, obtained in a trial of the OX40 agonist ivuxolimab.

The CDR3 spells CASSPDILGGETQYF. CDR3 nucleotide sequence: TGTGCCAGCAGCCCGGACATTCTCGGGGGAGAGACCCAGTACTTC. The rearrangement links TRBV28 to TRBJ2-5; D may be TRBD2 (6 bases). The V and J ends lost 6 bases and 4 bases respectively, with 18 bases between them. Germline lookup yields CDR1 MDHEN and CDR2 SYDVKM. The CDR3 contains 15 residues.